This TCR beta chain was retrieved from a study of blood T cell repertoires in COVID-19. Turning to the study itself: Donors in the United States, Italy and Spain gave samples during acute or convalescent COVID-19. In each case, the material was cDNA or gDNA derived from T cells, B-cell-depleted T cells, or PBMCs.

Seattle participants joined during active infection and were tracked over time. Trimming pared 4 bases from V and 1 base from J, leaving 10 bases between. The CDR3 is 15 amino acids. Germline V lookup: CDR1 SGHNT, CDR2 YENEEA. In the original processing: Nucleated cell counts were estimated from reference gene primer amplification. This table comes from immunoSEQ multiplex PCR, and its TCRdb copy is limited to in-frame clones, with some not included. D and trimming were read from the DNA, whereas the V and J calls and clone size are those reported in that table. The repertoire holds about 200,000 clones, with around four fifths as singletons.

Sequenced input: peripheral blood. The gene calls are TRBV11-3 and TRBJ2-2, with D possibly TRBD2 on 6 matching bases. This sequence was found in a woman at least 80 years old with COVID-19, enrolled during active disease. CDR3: CASSSGLKNTGELFF. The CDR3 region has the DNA TGTGCCAGCAGCTCGGGACTTAAGAACACCGGGGAGCTGTTTTTT.